Listed below are T cell receptor beta chains from one sample, sequenced in a study of T-cell memory formation after mild COVID-19. MiXCR, applied by TCRdb to the 5' RACE reads, yields one record per CDR3 protein. The sample lists 350,000 to 500,000 distinct CDR3 sequences, approximately 18% occurring once. The specimen sequenced was PBMCs or a T cell subset sorted from them (not recorded which). Receptors originate from a man aged 18 to 35 who had mild COVID-19 (a few samples of this study predate the infection). Cell type and time point are not known. Each CDR3 is given with its conserved first and last residue. Each record gives: D gene, J gene, clone size, V gene, CDR3 DNA, CDR3 protein. The D gene is left open where the match is weak. Clone sizes are given selectively: once, few, many, or a class where the clone is expanded.

D: TRBD1
J: TRBJ1-1
size: few
V: TRBV7-2
DNA: TGTGCCAGCAGCTACGCAGGGGGCTCGAACACTGAAGCTTTCTTT
CDR3: CASSYAGGSNTEAFF

D: -
J: TRBJ2-7
size: few
V: TRBV12-5
DNA: TGTGCTAGTGGTTTTTCGGGGGGCTTGGGCGAGCAGTACTTC
CDR3: CASGFSGGLGEQYF

D: -
J: TRBJ1-4
size: few
V: TRBV12-3/TRBV12-4
DNA: TGTGCCAGCAGGGACAGTTCAACTAATGAAAAACTGTTTTTT
CDR3: CASRDSSTNEKLFF

D: -
J: TRBJ1-4
size: -
V: TRBV6-1
DNA: TGTGCCACCAAATCCTCCCCCGCAGGACCAAATGAAAAACTGTTTTTT
CDR3: CATKSSPAGPNEKLFF

D: -
J: TRBJ2-3
size: few
V: TRBV11-3
DNA: TGTGCCAGCAGCCTGTCGGGAAATACGCAGTATTTT
CDR3: CASSLSGNTQYF

D: -
J: TRBJ1-3
size: few
V: TRBV5-1
DNA: TGCGCCAGCAGCTTGCTTCCGGGACAAGTCTCTGGAAACACCATATATTTT
CDR3: CASSLLPGQVSGNTIYF

D: -
J: TRBJ2-5
size: -
V: TRBV20-1
DNA: TGCAGTGCTAGTGGCCCGGAGACCCAGTACTTC
CDR3: CSASGPETQYF

D: TRBD2
J: TRBJ2-1
size: -
V: TRBV5-1
DNA: TGCGCCAGCAGCTTGAACAGCGGGGTCTACAATGAGCAGTTCTTC
CDR3: CASSLNSGVYNEQFF

D: TRBD1
J: TRBJ2-7
size: few
V: TRBV5-1
DNA: TGCGCCAGCAGCTTGGATCCGGGACAGGCCTACGAGCAGTACTTC
CDR3: CASSLDPGQAYEQYF

D: -
J: TRBJ1-4
size: -
V: TRBV10-3
DNA: TGTGCCATCAGTGAGCGGAGGAATAATGAAAAACTGTTTTTT
CDR3: CAISERRNNEKLFF

D: -
J: TRBJ1-2
size: few
V: TRBV7-2
DNA: TGTGCCAGCAGACGCCCGGGGGTCCAGGCAGGCTACACCTTC
CDR3: CASRRPGVQAGYTF

D: -
J: TRBJ1-1
size: once
V: TRBV20-1
DNA: TGCAGTGCTAGAAGCCCGAACACTGAAGCTTTCTTT
CDR3: CSARSPNTEAFF

D: -
J: TRBJ1-2
size: once
V: TRBV4-2
DNA: TGTGCCAGCAGCCAAGAGGTACAGGGAATCGGGGGCTACACCTTC
CDR3: CASSQEVQGIGGYTF

D: -
J: TRBJ1-2
size: -
V: TRBV29-1
DNA: TGCAGCGTTTTTCAACCCCGGGCAAGCTTCTATGGCTACACCTTC
CDR3: CSVFQPRASFYGYTF

D: -
J: TRBJ1-5
size: -
V: TRBV29-1
DNA: TGCAGCGTCACGCGGGGTGGGGATCAGCCCCAGCATTTT
CDR3: CSVTRGGDQPQHF

D: TRBD2
J: TRBJ2-3
size: few
V: TRBV19
DNA: TGTGCCAGTAGCGCCGGGGGGGCCTCCGCCACAGATACGCAGTATTTT
CDR3: CASSAGGASATDTQYF

D: TRBD1
J: TRBJ1-1
size: many
V: TRBV5-1
DNA: TGCGCCAGCAGCTTGGTGACAGGGGATGTCGCTGAAGCTTTCTTT
CDR3: CASSLVTGDVAEAFF

D: -
J: TRBJ2-1
size: -
V: TRBV20-1
DNA: TGCAGTGCTAGAGATCGCGGACAGGGAGGGCCCTACAATGAGCAGTTCTTC
CDR3: CSARDRGQGGPYNEQFF

D: -
J: TRBJ1-5
size: -
V: TRBV5-5
DNA: TGTGCCAGCAGCTTGAGAGGGTCTAGCAATCAGCCCCAGCATTTT
CDR3: CASSLRGSSNQPQHF

D: -
J: TRBJ1-2
size: few
V: TRBV12-3/TRBV12-4
DNA: TGTGCCAGCAGTCCTCTCAATCTAGGCTACACCTTC
CDR3: CASSPLNLGYTF

D: -
J: TRBJ1-3
size: few
V: TRBV5-4
DNA: TGTGCCAGCAGCTTTAAAATCCAGGACACCATATATTTT
CDR3: CASSFKIQDTIYF

D: TRBD1
J: TRBJ2-5
size: few
V: TRBV6-5
DNA: TGTGCCAGCAGTTACACAGAGGGGACAGGGCTAGAGACCCAGTACTTC
CDR3: CASSYTEGTGLETQYF

D: TRBD1
J: TRBJ2-3
size: -
V: TRBV18
DNA: TGTGCCAGCTCACTCGGACAGGCCCCAGATACGCAGTATTTT
CDR3: CASSLGQAPDTQYF

D: TRBD1
J: TRBJ2-5
size: once
V: TRBV19
DNA: TGTGCCGCAGTAGCAGGGGGCCAAGAGACCCAGTACTTC
CDR3: CAAVAGGQETQYF

D: -
J: TRBJ1-2
size: few
V: TRBV4-3
DNA: TGCGCCAGCAGCCCGGGGCCGGGGTTCTATGGCTACACCTTC
CDR3: CASSPGPGFYGYTF

D: -
J: TRBJ2-2
size: -
V: TRBV3-2
DNA: TGTGCCAGCAGCCCCATGCCGACAGGGGCCAACACCGGGGAGCTGTTTTTT
CDR3: CASSPMPTGANTGELFF

D: TRBD2
J: TRBJ2-2
size: few
V: TRBV27
DNA: TGTGCCAGCAGTTCGACCGTACTACTAGCGGGGGGTACCGGGGAGCTGTTTTTT
CDR3: CASSSTVLLAGGTGELFF

D: -
J: TRBJ1-1
size: -
V: TRBV6-5
DNA: TGTGCCAGCAGTTACTGGGGGTCCGGATATAACACTGAAGCTTTCTTT
CDR3: CASSYWGSGYNTEAFF

D: -
J: TRBJ1-1
size: -
V: TRBV7-9
DNA: TGTGCCAGCGCCCTAATGAACACTGAAGCTTTCTTT
CDR3: CASALMNTEAFF

D: TRBD1
J: TRBJ2-4
size: -
V: TRBV4-2
DNA: TGTGCCAGCAGCCCGGGGACAGGGGGGGTGAAAAACATTCAGTACTTC
CDR3: CASSPGTGGVKNIQYF

D: -
J: TRBJ2-1
size: few
V: TRBV5-1
DNA: TGCGCCAGCAGCTTGGAGGACCCAGCCTACAATGAGCAGTTCTTC
CDR3: CASSLEDPAYNEQFF

D: -
J: TRBJ2-1
size: -
V: TRBV7-6
DNA: TGTGCCAGCAGCTTAGGGGGTAGGGTTGAGCAGTTCTTC
CDR3: CASSLGGRVEQFF

D: TRBD2
J: TRBJ2-1
size: -
V: TRBV5-1
DNA: TGCGCCAGCAGCTCGCCGGGACTAGCGGGGGCAGCTAGCTCCTACAATGAGCAGTTCTTC
CDR3: CASSSPGLAGAASSYNEQFF

D: -
J: TRBJ1-1
size: few
V: TRBV27
DNA: TGTGCCAGCAGCTCTCGATTAACAGGGAACACTGAAGCTTTCTTT
CDR3: CASSSRLTGNTEAFF

D: TRBD1
J: TRBJ2-2
size: -
V: TRBV11-3
DNA: TGTGCCAGCAGCCCCAGGGGGACGAACACCGGGGAGCTGTTTTTT
CDR3: CASSPRGTNTGELFF

D: -
J: TRBJ2-3
size: few
V: TRBV19
DNA: TGTGCCAGTAGTCCCGGCGACTCTAGCACAGATACGCAGTATTTT
CDR3: CASSPGDSSTDTQYF

D: TRBD1
J: TRBJ1-1
size: few
V: TRBV7-9
DNA: TGTGCCAGCATCCTACGCACAGGGGGCGCGGTTGAAGCTTTCTTT
CDR3: CASILRTGGAVEAFF

D: TRBD1
J: TRBJ2-7
size: few
V: TRBV5-6
DNA: TGTGCCAGCAGCGGCGGGACAGGGGCCCGCCTGGGCTACGAGCAGTACTTC
CDR3: CASSGGTGARLGYEQYF

D: -
J: TRBJ1-5
size: few
V: TRBV9
DNA: TGTGCCAGCAGCGCAGACGGGGGTCAGCCCCAGCATTTT
CDR3: CASSADGGQPQHF

D: TRBD1
J: TRBJ1-4
size: -
V: TRBV6-1
DNA: TGTGCCAGCAGTGAATTATGGTCAGGGGGCGGTGAAAAACTGTTTTTT
CDR3: CASSELWSGGGEKLFF

D: -
J: TRBJ2-2
size: many
V: TRBV20-1
DNA: TGCAGTGCTAGAGATCCTTCGGGGGTGGCCGGGGAGCTGTTTTTT
CDR3: CSARDPSGVAGELFF

D: TRBD1
J: TRBJ1-5
size: -
V: TRBV7-2
DNA: TGTGCCAGCAGCTTGGGACAGGGGGCGGGCGGCAATCAGCCCCAGCATTTT
CDR3: CASSLGQGAGGNQPQHF

D: -
J: TRBJ2-2
size: many
V: TRBV7-7
DNA: TGTGCTAGCGCCCCGGGGGCCACCGGGGAGCTGTTTTTT
CDR3: CASAPGATGELFF

D: TRBD1
J: TRBJ1-2
size: few
V: TRBV20-1
DNA: TGCAGTGCCAGGGGTGGGACAGGGGTAGAAGGCTACACCTTC
CDR3: CSARGGTGVEGYTF

D: -
J: TRBJ1-2
size: -
V: TRBV10-3
DNA: TGTGCCATCAGTGAGGAAAGGGCCTATGGCTACACCTTC
CDR3: CAISEERAYGYTF